This entry lists 3 T cell receptor beta chains sequenced from one sample in a study of T cell changes during pregnancy in multiple sclerosis. Repertoires were generated with immunoSEQ multiplex PCR, while TCRdb's copy carries only in-frame clones and drops some. The table has approximately 54,000 clones, around 90% seen once. This specimen consisted of peripheral blood, obtained after pregnancy. The origin of the receptors is a female donor in good health, enrolled as a control in a pregnancy study.

This chain links TRBV7-2 with TRBJ1-1, with 10 bases fitting TRBD1. V gave up 1 base and J gave up 5 bases; unmatched junction bases: 4. This CDR3 is 15 amino acids long. Germline values: CDR1 SGHTA, CDR2 FQGNSA. The CDR3 reads CASSLVDRGRTEAFF. CDR3 DNA: TGTGCCAGCAGCTTAGTGGACAGGGGGAGGACTGAAGCTTTCTTT.

The V call is TRBV7-9, the J call TRBJ1-1; TRBD1 might be the D (5 bases). Germline V lookup: CDR1 SEHNR, CDR2 FQNEAQ (reference sequence). This CDR3 has 14 residues. V was clipped by 5 bases and J by 4 bases, with 14 bases between them. The CDR3, as DNA: TGTGCCAGCAGCCCCAGGGACTGGGGCACTGAAGCTTTCTTT. The encoded protein is CASSPRDWGTEAFF. Full variable domain (outside the CDR3, taken from reference TRBV7-9 and TRBJ1-1): DTGVSQNPRHKITKRGQNVTFRCDPISEHNRLYWYRQTLGQGPEFLTYFQNEAQLEKSRLLSDRFSAERPKGSFSTLEIQRTEQGDSAMYLCASSPRDWGTEAFFGQGTRLTVV.

The chain links TRBV5-4 to TRBJ2-3, with 7 bases fitting TRBD2. Germline V gene sequence: CDR1 SGHNT, CDR2 YYREEE (reference sequence). The length of the CDR3 is 15 residues. The trim removed 0 bases at V and 3 bases at J, leaving 4 bases unmatched. As DNA, the CDR3 is TGTGCCAGCAGCTTGGATGCGCGGGGGACAGATACGCAGTATTTT. Amino acids: CASSLDARGTDTQYF.